What follows are 2 T cell receptor beta chains derived from one specimen sequenced in a study of tumor-infiltrating lymphocytes in primary liver carcinoma. Scientists recovered RNA and DNA together from approximately 20-30 mg of unsorted bulk tissue. Making TCR beta cDNA involved 400 to 600 ng total RNA and a constant-region primer. Three-round nested multiplex PCR performed with slightly modified ARM-PCR produced the TCR beta libraries. Both of the initial two PCR rounds ran for around 9 cycles and employed TRBV1-TRBV30 forward primers alongside a C-beta reverse primer. TCRdb recomputed calls from the multiplex PCR reads with MiXCR, one row per CDR3 protein. The data show about 35,000 distinct CDR3 sequences, 70% to 85% seen once. The specimen sequenced was liver tumor tissue from sampling region 4. This sample's subset: tumor region T4, right-lateral pole. The receptor source for this set is a man aged 40-49 years with primary liver carcinoma and hepatitis B virus infection.

J is TRBJ2-3 and V is TRBV29-1; no definite D call. Trimming took 4 bases from V and 12 from J, leaving 14 bases between them. The CDR3 sequence is 11 residues long. Germline CDR1 SQVTM, CDR2 ANQGSEA. DNA of the CDR3: TGCAGCGTTGCCTGGCCTGCAACACAGTATTTT. It is translated as CSVAWPATQYF.

The V gene is TRBV30, the J gene TRBJ2-1; perhaps TRBD2 as D (5 bases). This CDR3 spans 12 amino acids. Looked up from germline, CDR1 is GTSNPN and CDR2 is SVGIG (reference sequence). DNA for the CDR3: TGTGTTTGGAGTCGGGGTTACAATGAGCAGTTCTTC. Translated, it gives CVWSRGYNEQFF.